These T cell receptor beta chains were read from a single sample in a study of cytomegalovirus exposure and HLA in healthy donors. Only in-frame clones appear in the TCRdb table, and some are missing; sequencing was by immunoSEQ multiplex PCR. The table includes some 180,000 clones, almost 85% detected once. The source material was PBMCs. The receptors come from a woman between 50 and 59 years old in good health and CMV-seronegative. CDR3s include the opening cysteine and the closing phenylalanine or tryptophan. A D gene is named only where the DNA matches it firmly. Rows may omit the clone size; those that give it use once, few, many or a size class.

d_gene | j_gene | abundance | v_gene | CDR3nt | CDR3aa
. | TRBJ2-3 | few | TRBV28 | TGTGCCAGCGGCTCCAGGGATCCAGGCACAGATACGCAGTATTTT | CASGSRDPGTDTQYF
. | TRBJ2-3 | . | TRBV18 | TGTGCCAGCTCACCCTTGGCGGTCCTGGGCACAGATACGCAGTATTTT | CASSPLAVLGTDTQYF
. | TRBJ2-7 | . | TRBV20-1 | TGCAGTACCTCCGACTTTCCCTATCAGTACTTC | CSTSDFPYQYF
. | TRBJ1-5 | . | TRBV30 | TGTGCCTGGAGTGTAAGGGGCGGTGGGCTTCAGCCCCAGCATTTT | CAWSVRGGGLQPQHF
. | TRBJ1-5 | . | TRBV6-5 | TGTGCCAGCAGTTACCGCGGGACTTTTGGGGAGCCCCAGCATTTT | CASSYRGTFGEPQHF
. | TRBJ2-1 | . | TRBV6-5 | TGTGCCACCCCCACCTGGACGGGGTACAATGAGCAGTTCTTC | CATPTWTGYNEQFF
TRBD2 | TRBJ2-1 | . | TRBV18 | TGTGCCAGCTCACCAGGTAGCGGGAGTCACAATGAGCAGTTCTTC | CASSPGSGSHNEQFF
. | TRBJ2-1 | . | TRBV2 | TGTGCCAGCAGCGCGCCCTCCGTCGGGGCGGGGAAGGTCCAAGAGCAGTTCTTC | CASSAPSVGAGKVQEQFF
. | TRBJ2-7 | . | TRBV27 | TGTGCCAGCAGTCAATACGGCGGGACCGGTATCGAGCAGTACTTC | CASSQYGGTGIEQYF
. | TRBJ2-2 | . | TRBV7-2 | TGTGCCAGCAGCTTAAGAGGTCTAGCGAAGGGCGGGGAGCTGTTTTTT | CASSLRGLAKGGELFF
TRBD2 | TRBJ2-3 | once | TRBV11-2 | TGTGCCAGCAGCCCCCTTGGGGGGGAGCGGGGCACAGATACGCAGTATTTT | CASSPLGGERGTDTQYF
TRBD2 | TRBJ2-7 | once | TRBV28 | TGTGCCAGCACCTCCTCGCTAGCGGGAGGGCTCGAGCAGTACTTC | CASTSSLAGGLEQYF
TRBD1 | TRBJ2-3 | once | TRBV4-1 | TGCGCCAGCAGCCAAGGGGGGACAGGGGTAACAGATACGCAGTATTTT | CASSQGGTGVTDTQYF
. | TRBJ2-3 | few | TRBV6-1 | TGTGCCAGCATAGGCGGGCATGGCACAGATACGCAGTATTTT | CASIGGHGTDTQYF
TRBD2 | TRBJ2-3 | . | TRBV28 | TGTGCCAGCAGTTTATCCCTCCTAGCGGGGTCAGATACGCAGTATTTT | CASSLSLLAGSDTQYF
TRBD2 | TRBJ2-3 | . | TRBV7-2 | TGTGCCAGCAGCTCCCGGACTAGCGGGAGAACAGATACGCAGTATTTT | CASSSRTSGRTDTQYF
. | TRBJ2-5 | . | TRBV10-3 | TGTGCCATCAGTGATCCACCTCAGGAGACCCAGTACTTC | CAISDPPQETQYF
TRBD2 | TRBJ2-7 | . | TRBV28 | TGTGCCAGCAGGTTGGCGGGAGTCTACGAGCAGTACTTC | CASRLAGVYEQYF
. | TRBJ2-1 | . | TRBV5-6 | TGTGCCAGCAGCTTGGAGGGACTTAACTACAATGAGCAGTTCTTC | CASSLEGLNYNEQFF
TRBD1 | TRBJ2-7 | . | TRBV5-1 | TGCGCCAGCAGCTCTAACGGACAGGCGACCTACGAGCAGTACTTC | CASSSNGQATYEQYF
. | TRBJ1-1 | . | TRBV6-5 | TGTGCCAGTATGGAGGGTTTCATGAACACTGAAGCTTTCTTT | CASMEGFMNTEAFF
. | TRBJ1-4 | . | TRBV7-8 | TGTGCCAGCAGCTTAGTGGGGCAGGGCGGAGAAAAACTGTTTTTT | CASSLVGQGGEKLFF
. | TRBJ1-2 | . | TRBV2 | TGTGCCAGCAGTGATTACAGGGAACATGGCTACACCTTC | CASSDYREHGYTF
TRBD2 | TRBJ2-2 | . | TRBV7-9 | TGTGCCAGCAGCTTGCATAGCGGGACTGGTGGCGGGGAGCTGTTTTTT | CASSLHSGTGGGELFF
. | TRBJ2-5 | once | TRBV28 | TGTGCCTCGCGCGAGGGTATGGAGACCCAGTACTTC | CASREGMETQYF
. | TRBJ2-3 | . | TRBV19 | TGTGCCAGTAGTAACTACGGGACACGGTACACAGATACGCAGTATTTT | CASSNYGTRYTDTQYF
TRBD2 | TRBJ2-5 | . | TRBV2 | TGTGCCAGCTCGAGAGCAGCGGGAGAAGAGACCCAGTACTTC | CASSRAAGEETQYF
TRBD1 | TRBJ1-5 | . | TRBV15 | TGTGCCACCAGCAGAGTGTTGGGACAGGTCCTTCAGCCCCAGCATTTT | CATSRVLGQVLQPQHF
. | TRBJ2-7 | . | TRBV19 | TGTGCCAGTAGTCGGGGGGCCAGCGGGACCGGGAACGAGCAGTACTTC | CASSRGASGTGNEQYF
. | TRBJ2-7 | . | TRBV5-8 | TGTGCCAGCAGCTTGGCCCGTCTCTACGAGCAGTACTTC | CASSLARLYEQYF
. | TRBJ2-5 | . | TRBV18 | TGTGCCAGCTCACCACCTACATTGGAGACCCAGTACTTC | CASSPPTLETQYF
TRBD2 | TRBJ2-3 | once | TRBV6-4 | TGTGCCAGCAGTCTAGCGGGAGGGCAAGGTACGCAGTATTTT | CASSLAGGQGTQYF
. | TRBJ2-7 | . | TRBV5-5 | TGTGCCAGCAGCGGCCCCCCCACCGGAGCTATGGGCGAGCAGTACTTC | CASSGPPTGAMGEQYF
. | TRBJ2-3 | . | TRBV9 | TGTGCCAGCAGCGTAGCCGGGAACACAGATACGCAGTATTTT | CASSVAGNTDTQYF
. | TRBJ2-3 | . | TRBV19 | TGTGCCAGTAGTATGACTAACCCTAGCACAGATACGCAGTATTTT | CASSMTNPSTDTQYF
. | TRBJ2-7 | few | TRBV27 | TGTGCCAGCCGGGACTTCTCCTACGAGCAGTACTTC | CASRDFSYEQYF
. | TRBJ2-7 | . | TRBV2 | TGTGCCAGCAGTGAACGACTATCTGGGGTTTACTCCTACGAGCAGTACTTC | CASSERLSGVYSYEQYF
TRBD1 | TRBJ2-2 | . | TRBV11-2 | TGTGCCAGCATACCGGGACAGGGGGTGTGGTACACCGGGGAGCTGTTTTTT | CASIPGQGVWYTGELFF
. | TRBJ2-7 | . | TRBV19 | TGTGCCAGTAGTATCGGGCAGGGGACCTACGAGCAGTACTTC | CASSIGQGTYEQYF
TRBD2 | TRBJ2-2 | . | TRBV19 | TGTGCCACCAAGGCGGTAGTAGCGGGGTACACCGGGGAGCTGTTTTTT | CATKAVVAGYTGELFF
TRBD1 | TRBJ2-3 | . | TRBV5-1 | TGCGCCAGCAGCACCGAGACAGGGGGCGCAGGTCCATCCGCGATGTATACGCAGTATTTT | CASSTETGGAGPSAMYTQYF
. | TRBJ2-7 | . | TRBV5-4 | TGTGCCAGCAGCTTGAATCAGGGGACCAACGAGCAGTACTTC | CASSLNQGTNEQYF
TRBD2 | TRBJ2-1 | . | TRBV6-5 | TGTGCCAGCAGTTACTCCAGGACTAGCGGGATATATGAGCAGTTCTTC | CASSYSRTSGIYEQFF
TRBD2 | TRBJ2-7 | . | TRBV28 | TGTGCCAGCAGTCTAGGGACTAGCGGCTCCTACGAGCAGTACTTC | CASSLGTSGSYEQYF
TRBD2 | TRBJ2-7 | . | TRBV28 | TGTGCCAGCAGTCCACGGGGACTAGCGGTCTACGAGCAGTACTTC | CASSPRGLAVYEQYF